These 19 T cell receptor beta chains were sequenced from one sample in a study of graft-versus-host responses after intestinal transplantation. Assay used: immunoSEQ multiplex PCR; TCRdb lists only in-frame clones, some missing. The sample lists more than 50,000 clones, 75% to 90% seen once, with less than 2% in the top ten. Once graft tissue had been processed, intraepithelial and lamina propria lymphocytes were released. The source material was ileum tissue, sampled around 350 days after transplant. The receptors here all came from a human patient who received an intestinal transplant, so some T cells may come from the graft donor.

The chain recombines TRBV6-1 with TRBJ2-7, with D possibly being TRBD1 (6 bases). Trimming took off 2 bases at V and 4 bases at J, with 12 bases between the two ends. The germline V gene encodes CDR1 MNHNS and CDR2 SASEGT. The CDR3 has 14 residues. The DNA of the CDR3 is TGTGCCAGCAGTGAAATATACAGGGTTTACGAGCAGTACTTC. It is translated as CASSEIYRVYEQYF.

V gene TRBV29-1 combines with J gene TRBJ1-1; no definite D call. V was pared by 4 bases and J by 3 bases, with 6 bases between. Germline loops: CDR1 SQVTM, CDR2 ANQGSEA. This CDR3 contains 11 residues. This chain's CDR3 is CSVGGDTEAFF. CDR3 nucleotides: TGCAGCGTTGGTGGGGACACTGAAGCTTTCTTT.

The rearrangement joins TRBV4-2 to TRBJ2-7, with 9 bases aligning to TRBD2. The J segment lost 3 bases and the V segment lost 4 bases, leaving 7 bases of the junction unmatched. Germline V gene sequence: CDR1 LGHNA, CDR2 YNFKEQ. CDR3 length: 15 residues. The CDR3 DNA is TGTGCCAGCAGCCCAACTAGCGGGCTAGGCTACGAGCAGTACTTC. Translation: CASSPTSGLGYEQYF.

The chain has TRBV27 and TRBJ2-7; 11 nucleotides agree with TRBD2. The CDR3 has 13 residues. V lost 9 bases and J lost 2; bases outside the gene matches: 3. Per germline, CDR1 MNHEY and CDR2 SMNVEV (reference sequence). The CDR3 coding sequence is TGTGCCAGTGGACTAGCGGGTACCTACGAGCAGTACTTC. Amino acids: CASGLAGTYEQYF.

The rearrangement joins TRBV7-3 to TRBJ1-2; 8 bases line up with TRBD1. The length of the CDR3 is 13 residues. Germline lookup yields CDR1 SGHTA and CDR2 FQGTGA. V dropped 5 bases and J dropped 4; count of bases not matched to a gene: 3. The CDR3 loop is CASSPGTGYGYTF. In DNA, the CDR3 is TGTGCCAGCAGCCCCGGGACAGGCTATGGCTACACCTTC.

The chain carries TRBV6-4 and TRBJ1-5; unclear D gene. Germline V gene data show CDR1 as MRHNA and CDR2 as SNTAGT. CDR3 length: 17 residues. V was trimmed by 1 base and J by 0 bases, leaving 13 bases between them. The CDR3 here is CASSDLGRRNSNQPQHF. The DNA of the CDR3 is TGTGCCAGCAGTGACTTGGGCAGAAGAAATAGCAATCAGCCCCAGCATTTT.

V usage is TRBV29-1 and J usage is TRBJ2-7; 7 nucleotides agree with TRBD1. J lost 2 bases, V lost 7 bases, and 2 bases had no gene match. CDR3 length equals 11 residues. Germline lookup yields CDR1 SQVTM and CDR2 ANQGSEA. The CDR3 nucleotides read TGCAGCGGGGGACAGACCTACGAGCAGTACTTC. It specifies CSGGQTYEQYF.

The rearrangement links TRBV6-5 to TRBJ2-2; maybe TRBD1 (5 bases). In germline, CDR1 is MNHEY, CDR2 SVGAGI. V dropped 4 bases and J dropped 3 bases, with 6 bases sitting between them. The CDR3 spans 13 residues. The CDR3 loop is CASSLGDTGELFF. The CDR3 nucleotides read TGTGCCAGCAGTTTAGGGGACACCGGGGAGCTGTTTTTT.

This clone came up once. An end of the junction does not agree with germline; a read error may underlie this. The chain uses TRBV6-5 and TRBJ1-3, with 7 bases identical to TRBD1. Looked up from germline, CDR1 is MNHEY and CDR2 is SVGAGI. The CDR3 covers 13 residues. CDR3 in DNA: TGTGTCAGCAGTGACAGGGCTGGAAACACCATATATTTT. Its translation is CVSSDRAGNTIYF.

This clone was picked up a small number of times. The rearrangement uses TRBV2 and TRBJ1-4; weak D call: TRBD1 (6 bases). The CDR3 totals 14 residues. Per germline, CDR1 SNHLY and CDR2 FYNNEI. Trimming took 6 bases from V and 6 from J, leaving 14 bases between them. The CDR3 DNA follows: TGTGCCAGCAGGTCCGGGAGGGGGGATGAAAAACTGTTTTTT. Translating it yields CASRSGRGDEKLFF.

The rearrangement links TRBV5-1 to TRBJ1-6, with 8 bases fitting TRBD1. The CDR3 consists of 17 residues. The J segment lost 7 bases and the V segment lost 0 bases, leaving 9 bases of the junction unmatched. The germline V gene encodes CDR1 SGHRS and CDR2 YFSETQ. The CDR3 coding sequence is TGCGCCAGCAGCTTGGCCGTAACAGGGGGAACGAATTCACCCCTCCACTTT. Protein: CASSLAVTGGTNSPLHF.

The CDR3 loop reads CASSLRPAGSSTDTQYF. As DNA, the CDR3 is TGTGCCAGCAGCTTAAGGCCGGCCGGATCTAGCACAGATACGCAGTATTTT. This chain links TRBV7-2 with TRBJ2-3; D is unclear. The V gene's germline CDR1 is SGHTA and CDR2 FQGNSA. The V gene lost 2 bases and the J gene lost 0 bases, with 15 bases spanning the gap. This CDR3 contains 17 residues.

The V and J genes are TRBV6-1 and TRBJ2-7, with TRBD2 matching over 11 bases. Trimming cost V 3 bases and J 6 bases; bases outside gene matches: 19. CDR1 MNHNS and CDR2 SASEGT come from the germline V gene. The CDR3 has 19 residues. DNA of the CDR3: TGTGCCAGCAGTGAGGTCTTCTTTAGCGGGGGGGCCAGTTCGTTCGAGCAGTACTTC. It codes for CASSEVFFSGGASSFEQYF.

V and J are TRBV6-5 and TRBJ1-2; D is ambiguous. The CDR3 consists of 14 residues. The V gene's germline CDR1 is MNHEY and CDR2 SVGAGI. Trimming pared 4 bases from V and 4 bases from J, leaving 13 bases between. CDR3 residues: CASSSGAGSYGYTF. CDR3 nucleotides: TGTGCCAGCAGTTCTGGTGCGGGGTCCTATGGCTACACCTTC.

This rearrangement joins TRBV28 to TRBJ2-7; TRBD2 matches at 7 bases. There are 14 residues in the CDR3. V dropped 4 bases and J dropped 3; count of bases not matched to a gene: 6. Germline V gene lookup returns CDR1 MDHEN and CDR2 SYDVKM. The CDR3 DNA reads TGTGCCAGCAGTTCAGCGGGACCCAGCTACGAGCAGTACTTC. Residues: CASSSAGPSYEQYF.

The chain has TRBV6-1 and TRBJ1-2; D is ambiguous. Trimming took 0 bases from V and 0 from J, leaving 8 bases between them. Germline V gene sequence: CDR1 MNHNS, CDR2 SASEGT. The CDR3 is 15 amino acids. CDR3 bases: TGTGCCAGCAGTGAAGCCACAGCAGCTAACTATGGCTACACCTTC. It translates to CASSEATAANYGYTF.

In its sample, this clone was seen once. The genes are TRBV29-1 and TRBJ2-7, with TRBD1 matching over 7 bases. The CDR3 extends over 15 amino acids. Germline-derived CDR1 and CDR2 are SQVTM and ANQGSEA. The junction had 12 bases not matched to a gene; V was cut back by 4 bases and J by 3 bases. DNA for the CDR3: TGCAGCGTTGGAATGAGGACAGGAAACCGCTACGAGCAGTACTTC. Its protein product is CSVGMRTGNRYEQYF.

The chain recombines TRBV10-1 with TRBJ1-5, with 7 bases fitting TRBD1. This CDR3 region has 15 residues. Germline CDR1 WNHNN, CDR2 SYGVQD (reference sequence). The V gene end was trimmed by 5 bases and the J gene end by 1 base; junction bases not matched to a gene: 5. This chain's CDR3 is CASSLTGPSNQPQHF. The CDR3 DNA sequence: TGCGCCAGCAGTTTGACAGGGCCGAGCAATCAGCCCCAGCATTTT.

The chain has TRBV5-1 and TRBJ1-4, with no clear D. The germline gives CDR1 SGHRS, CDR2 YFSETQ. This CDR3 has 14 amino acids. Deletions cut 4 bases from V and 4 bases from J, with 11 bases between. The CDR3 sequence: CASSPDALNEKLFF. CDR3 coding DNA: TGCGCCAGCAGCCCCGACGCACTTAATGAAAAACTGTTTTTT.